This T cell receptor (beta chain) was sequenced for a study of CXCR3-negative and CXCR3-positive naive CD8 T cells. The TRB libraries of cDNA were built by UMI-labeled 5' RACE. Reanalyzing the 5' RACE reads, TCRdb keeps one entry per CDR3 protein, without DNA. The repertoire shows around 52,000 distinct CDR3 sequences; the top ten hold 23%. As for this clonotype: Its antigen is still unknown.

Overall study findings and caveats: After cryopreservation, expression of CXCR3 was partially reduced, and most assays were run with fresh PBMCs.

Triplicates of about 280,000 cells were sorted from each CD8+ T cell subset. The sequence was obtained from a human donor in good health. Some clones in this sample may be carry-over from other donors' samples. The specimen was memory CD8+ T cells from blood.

The CDR3 spells CSVRAGEGNEQFF. The chain uses TRBV29-1 and TRBJ2-1; the TCRdb D gene call, TRBD2, has no DNA to confirm it. CDR1 SQVTM and CDR2 ANQGSEA come from the germline V gene. The CDR3 totals 13 residues.